This is a list of T cell receptor beta chains from one sample in a study of vaccination effects on CD4 cells after COVID-19. Repertoires were generated with immunoSEQ multiplex PCR, while TCRdb's copy carries only in-frame clones and drops some. Seen here are about 29,000 clones, about 73% observed once, and the top ten hold roughly 15%. No antigen has been assigned to these receptors. Sequences were derived from CD4+ T cells from PBMCs cultured with HCoV-OC43 spike peptides, sampled after COVID-19 vaccination. All receptors come from a human donor who received a COVID-19 vaccine. The CDR3 runs from the conserved cysteine through the conserved F or W. The order of the fields is V gene, CDR3 protein.

TRBV12-3/TRBV12-4 | CASSLLGDTEAFF
TRBV27 | CASSPSRTYEQYF
TRBV4-1 | CASSQVTGPLRTEAFF
TRBV5-6 | CASSSSARFDQPQHF
TRBV6-6 | CASSMSKGGTNTEAFF
TRBV14 | CASSLLGQNEKLFF
TRBV14 | CASSQETAGGAFF
TRBV6-6 | CASSQSGGYTEAFF
TRBV21-1 | CASSNRDGDNIRYNEQFF
TRBV5-1 | CASSLTVGLTGGPGEQYF
TRBV5-1 | CASSLGADTQYF
TRBV6-5 | CASSSSSTVTEAFF
TRBV11-2 | CASTAQRGSGSLSYNEQFF
TRBV24-1 | CATSAGGNEKLFF
TRBV7-9 | CASSIASSRNTEAFF
TRBV5-1 | CASSKTSGSYEQYF
TRBV4-1 | CASRLSIVGTGVRYNEQFF
TRBV2 | CASSDSGDTGELFF
TRBV2 | CASSVEREITSRNTQYF
TRBV2 | CASSEIEDTQYF
TRBV14 | CASSKWGTEAFF
TRBV5-1 | CASSLVSSGKSSYNEQFF
TRBV3-1/TRBV3-2 | CASSLRSNTDTQYF
TRBV6-4 | CARTTTGGDVGTNEKLFF
TRBV4-2 | CASSPGHGEGRTDTQYF
TRBV5-1 | CASSGNSGNTIYF
TRBV3-1/TRBV3-2 | CASSQDWRGVAYEQYF
TRBV4-2 | CASSQDFTSGGEQYF
TRBV18 | CASSLRQGLAGGHEQFF
TRBV4-2 | CASRTDWGSYEQYF
TRBV5-6 | CASSSGPQKGYEQYF
TRBV19 | CASSGEGAQDTEAFF
TRBV10-3 | CAISVGGDTDTQYF
TRBV10-3 | CANSGDQETQYF
TRBV6-5 | CASSYEGSGKQYF
TRBV6-1 | CASSEALGDQPQHF
TRBV13 | CASSYDSSGNTIYF
TRBV6-1 | CASSEGLSNTEAFF
TRBV10-2 | CASQGNSDEQFF
TRBV12-3/TRBV12-4 | CASSLTRDSEQFF
TRBV5-3 | CARSLSGAGTDTQYF
TRBV18 | CASSPQGTGNYGYTF
TRBV7-6 | CASSLGGQFYNSPLHF
TRBV10-3 | CAISESTVAFF
TRBV7-6 | CASSLREAGQGAYEQYF
TRBV27 | CASSFAGNREKLFF
TRBV18 | CASSPPYNTEAFF
TRBV11-2 | CASSLGAARPQHF
TRBV11-2 | CASSLGLGGIYGYTF
TRBV12-5 | CASGPPGYNEQFF
TRBV10-1 | CASSVGLEAFF
TRBV4-1 | CASSQPLQVRDRVNTEAFF